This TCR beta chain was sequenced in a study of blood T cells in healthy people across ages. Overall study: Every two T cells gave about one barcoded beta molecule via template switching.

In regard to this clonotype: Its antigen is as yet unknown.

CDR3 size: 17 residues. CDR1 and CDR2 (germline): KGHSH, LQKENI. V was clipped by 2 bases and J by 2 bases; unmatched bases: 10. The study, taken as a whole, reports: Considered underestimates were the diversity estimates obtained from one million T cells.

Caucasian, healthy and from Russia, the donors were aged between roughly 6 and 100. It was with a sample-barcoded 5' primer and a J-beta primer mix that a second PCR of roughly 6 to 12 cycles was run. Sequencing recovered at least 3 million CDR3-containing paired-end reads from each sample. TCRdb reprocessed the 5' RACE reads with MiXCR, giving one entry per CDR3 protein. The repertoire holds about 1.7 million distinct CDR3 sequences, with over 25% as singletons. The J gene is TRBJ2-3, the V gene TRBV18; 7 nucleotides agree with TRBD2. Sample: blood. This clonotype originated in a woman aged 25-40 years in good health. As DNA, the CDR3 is TGTGCCAGCTCACCAGGTTTCCGCGGGGGAACCACAGATACGCAGTATTTT. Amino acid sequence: CASSPGFRGGTTDTQYF.